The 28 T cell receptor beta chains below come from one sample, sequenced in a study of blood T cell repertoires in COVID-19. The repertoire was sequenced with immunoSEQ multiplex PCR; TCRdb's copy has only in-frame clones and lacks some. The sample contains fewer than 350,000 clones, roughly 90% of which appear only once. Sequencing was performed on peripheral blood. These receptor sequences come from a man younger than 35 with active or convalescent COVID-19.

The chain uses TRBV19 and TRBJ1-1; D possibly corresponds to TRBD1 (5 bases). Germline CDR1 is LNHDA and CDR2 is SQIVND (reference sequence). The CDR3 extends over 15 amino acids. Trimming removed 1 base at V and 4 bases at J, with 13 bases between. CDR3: CASSIASGWVTEAFF. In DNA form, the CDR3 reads TGTGCCAGTAGTATAGCGTCAGGGTGGGTCACTGAAGCTTTCTTT.

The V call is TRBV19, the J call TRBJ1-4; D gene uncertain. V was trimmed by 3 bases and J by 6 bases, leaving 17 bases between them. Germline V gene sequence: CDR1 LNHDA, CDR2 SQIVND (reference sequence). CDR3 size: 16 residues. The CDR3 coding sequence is TGTGCCAGTAGTATTTGGGATGAGGGTGGACATGAAAAACTGTTTTTT. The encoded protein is CASSIWDEGGHEKLFF.

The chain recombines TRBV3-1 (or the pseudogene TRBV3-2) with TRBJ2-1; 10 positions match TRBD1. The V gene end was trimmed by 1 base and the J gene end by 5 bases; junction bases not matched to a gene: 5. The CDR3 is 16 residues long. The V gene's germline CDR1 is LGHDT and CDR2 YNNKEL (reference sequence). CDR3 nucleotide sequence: TGTGCCAGCAGCCAAGTAGCTGGACAGGGGGACAATGAGCAGTTCTTC. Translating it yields CASSQVAGQGDNEQFF.

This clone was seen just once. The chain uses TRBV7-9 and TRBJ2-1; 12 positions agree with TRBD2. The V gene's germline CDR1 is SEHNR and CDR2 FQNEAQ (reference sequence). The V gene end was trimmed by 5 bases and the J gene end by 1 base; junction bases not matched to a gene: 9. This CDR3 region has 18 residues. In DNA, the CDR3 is TGTGCCAGCAGCCCCGACTCTAGCGGGGGGGCGTCCTACAATGAGCAGTTCTTC. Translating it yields CASSPDSSGGASYNEQFF.

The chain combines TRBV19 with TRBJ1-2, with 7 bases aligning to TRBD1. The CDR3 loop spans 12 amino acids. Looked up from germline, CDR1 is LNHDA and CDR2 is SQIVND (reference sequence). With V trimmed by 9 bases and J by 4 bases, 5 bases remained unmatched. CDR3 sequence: CASQGQFYGYTF. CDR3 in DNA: TGTGCCAGCCAGGGACAGTTCTATGGCTACACCTTC.

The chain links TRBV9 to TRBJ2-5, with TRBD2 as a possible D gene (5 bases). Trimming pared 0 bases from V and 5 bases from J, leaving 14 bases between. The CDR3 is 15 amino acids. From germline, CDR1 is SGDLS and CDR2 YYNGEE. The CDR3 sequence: CASSVDSSLGETQYF. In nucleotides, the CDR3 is TGTGCCAGCAGCGTAGATTCTAGCTTGGGGGAGACCCAGTACTTC.

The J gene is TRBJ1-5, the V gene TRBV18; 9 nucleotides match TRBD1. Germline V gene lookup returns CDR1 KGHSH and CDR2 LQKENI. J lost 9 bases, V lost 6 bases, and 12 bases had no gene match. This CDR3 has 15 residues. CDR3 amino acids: CASSPGQGGVGPQHF. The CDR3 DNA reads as TGTGCCAGCTCCCCGGGACAGGGTGGCGTTGGGCCCCAGCATTTT.

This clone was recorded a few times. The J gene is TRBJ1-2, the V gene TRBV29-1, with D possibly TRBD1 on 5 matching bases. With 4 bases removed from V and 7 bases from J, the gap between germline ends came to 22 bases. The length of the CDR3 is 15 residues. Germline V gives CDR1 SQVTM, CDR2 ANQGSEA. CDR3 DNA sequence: TGCAGCGTTGTTCCCCTCGACAGTCCAATTCTTGGCTACACCTTC. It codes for CSVVPLDSPILGYTF.

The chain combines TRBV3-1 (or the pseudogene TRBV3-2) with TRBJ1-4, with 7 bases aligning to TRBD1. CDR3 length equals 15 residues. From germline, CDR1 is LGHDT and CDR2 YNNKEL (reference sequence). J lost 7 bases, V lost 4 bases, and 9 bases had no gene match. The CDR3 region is CASSLGQESGEKLFF. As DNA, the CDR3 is TGTGCCAGCAGCCTTGGACAGGAATCGGGTGAAAAACTGTTTTTT.

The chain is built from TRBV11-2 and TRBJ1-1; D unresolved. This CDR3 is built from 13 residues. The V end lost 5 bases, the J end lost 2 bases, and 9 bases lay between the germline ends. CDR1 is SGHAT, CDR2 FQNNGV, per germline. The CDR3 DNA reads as TGTGCCAGCAGCCCGACAAGTAACACTGAAGCTTTCTTT. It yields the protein CASSPTSNTEAFF.

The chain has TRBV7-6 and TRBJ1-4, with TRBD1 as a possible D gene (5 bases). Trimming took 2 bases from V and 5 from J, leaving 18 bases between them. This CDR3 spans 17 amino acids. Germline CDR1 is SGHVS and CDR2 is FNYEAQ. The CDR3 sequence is CASSLWGPAGENEKLFF. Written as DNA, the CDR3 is TGTGCCAGCAGCTTATGGGGCCCAGCAGGAGAGAATGAAAAACTGTTTTTT. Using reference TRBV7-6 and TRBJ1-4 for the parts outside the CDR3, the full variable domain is GAGVSQSPRYKVTKRGQDVALRCDPISGHVSLYWYRQALGQGPEFLTYFNYEAQQDKSGLPNDRFSAERPEGSISTLTIQRTEQRDSAMYRCASSLWGPAGENEKLFFGSGTQLSVL.

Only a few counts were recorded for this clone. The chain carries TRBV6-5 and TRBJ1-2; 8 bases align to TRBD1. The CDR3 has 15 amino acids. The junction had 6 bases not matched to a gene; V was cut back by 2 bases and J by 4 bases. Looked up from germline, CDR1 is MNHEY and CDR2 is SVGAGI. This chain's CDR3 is CASSYLAGGFYGYTF. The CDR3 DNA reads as TGTGCCAGCAGTTACCTCGCAGGGGGCTTCTATGGCTACACCTTC.

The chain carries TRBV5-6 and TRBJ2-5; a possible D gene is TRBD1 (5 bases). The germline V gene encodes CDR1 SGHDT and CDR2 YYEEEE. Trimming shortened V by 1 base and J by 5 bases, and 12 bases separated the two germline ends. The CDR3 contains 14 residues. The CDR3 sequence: CASSLFQGWETQYF. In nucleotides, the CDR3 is TGTGCCAGCAGCTTGTTCCAGGGTTGGGAGACCCAGTACTTC.

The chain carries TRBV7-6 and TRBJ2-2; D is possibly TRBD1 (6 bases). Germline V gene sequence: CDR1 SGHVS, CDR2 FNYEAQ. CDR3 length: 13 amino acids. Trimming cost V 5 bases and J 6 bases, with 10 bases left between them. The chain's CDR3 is CASSDRIPGELFF. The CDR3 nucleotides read TGTGCCAGCAGCGACAGGATTCCCGGGGAGCTGTTTTTT.

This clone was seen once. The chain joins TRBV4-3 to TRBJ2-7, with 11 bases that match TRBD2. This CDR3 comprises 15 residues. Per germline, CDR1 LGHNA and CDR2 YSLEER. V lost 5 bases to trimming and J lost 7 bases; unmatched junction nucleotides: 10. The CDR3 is CASSGTSGGAGEQYF. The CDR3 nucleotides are TGCGCCAGCAGCGGAACTAGCGGGGGCGCGGGAGAGCAGTACTTC.

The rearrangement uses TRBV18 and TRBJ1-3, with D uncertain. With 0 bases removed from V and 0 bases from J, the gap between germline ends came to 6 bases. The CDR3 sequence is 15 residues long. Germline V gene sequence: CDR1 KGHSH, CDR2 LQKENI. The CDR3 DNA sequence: TGTGCCAGCTCACCACCAACAGCCTCTGGAAACACCATATATTTT. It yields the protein CASSPPTASGNTIYF.

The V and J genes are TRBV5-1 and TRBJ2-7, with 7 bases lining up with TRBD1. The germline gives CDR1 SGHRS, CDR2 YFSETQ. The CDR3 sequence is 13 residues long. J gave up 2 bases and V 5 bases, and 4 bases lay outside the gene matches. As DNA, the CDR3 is TGCGCCAGCAGGTCCACAGGGGCCTACGAGCAGTACTTC. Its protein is CASRSTGAYEQYF.

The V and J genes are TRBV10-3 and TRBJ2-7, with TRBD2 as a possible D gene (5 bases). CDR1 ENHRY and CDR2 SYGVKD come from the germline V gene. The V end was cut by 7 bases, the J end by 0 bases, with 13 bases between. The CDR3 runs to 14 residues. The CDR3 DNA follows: TGTGCCATCATGACCGACCGGGGCTCCTACGAGCAGTACTTC. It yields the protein CAIMTDRGSYEQYF.

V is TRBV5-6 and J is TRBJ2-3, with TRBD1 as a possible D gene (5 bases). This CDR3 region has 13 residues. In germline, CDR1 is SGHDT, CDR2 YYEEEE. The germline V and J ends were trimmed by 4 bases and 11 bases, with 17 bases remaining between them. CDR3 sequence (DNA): TGTGCCAGCAGCCGGCAGGGTCCTAACTGGCAGTATTTT. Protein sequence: CASSRQGPNWQYF.

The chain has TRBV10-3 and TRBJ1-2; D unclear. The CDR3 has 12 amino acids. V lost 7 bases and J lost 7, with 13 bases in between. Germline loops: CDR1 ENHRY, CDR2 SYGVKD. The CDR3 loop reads CAIKREDGGYTF. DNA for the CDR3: TGTGCCATCAAACGGGAGGACGGTGGCTACACCTTC.

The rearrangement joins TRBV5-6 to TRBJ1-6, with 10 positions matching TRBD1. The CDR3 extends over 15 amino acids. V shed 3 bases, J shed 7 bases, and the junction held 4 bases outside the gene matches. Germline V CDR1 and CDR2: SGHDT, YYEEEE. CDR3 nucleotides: TGTGCCAGCAGCTGGGGACAGGGGTGGAATTCACCCCTCCACTTT. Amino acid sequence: CASSWGQGWNSPLHF.

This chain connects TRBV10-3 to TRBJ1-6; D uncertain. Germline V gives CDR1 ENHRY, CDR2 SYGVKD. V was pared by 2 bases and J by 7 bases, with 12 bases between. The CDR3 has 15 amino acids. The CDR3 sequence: CAISELSGMNSPLHF. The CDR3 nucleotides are TGTGCCATCAGTGAGCTTTCGGGGATGAATTCACCCCTCCACTTT.

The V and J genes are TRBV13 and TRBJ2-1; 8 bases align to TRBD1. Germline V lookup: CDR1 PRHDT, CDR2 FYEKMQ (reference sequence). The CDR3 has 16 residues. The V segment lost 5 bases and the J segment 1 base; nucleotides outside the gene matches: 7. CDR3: CASSPPQGGSYNEQFF. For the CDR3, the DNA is TGTGCCAGCAGCCCCCCACAGGGGGGTTCCTACAATGAGCAGTTCTTC.

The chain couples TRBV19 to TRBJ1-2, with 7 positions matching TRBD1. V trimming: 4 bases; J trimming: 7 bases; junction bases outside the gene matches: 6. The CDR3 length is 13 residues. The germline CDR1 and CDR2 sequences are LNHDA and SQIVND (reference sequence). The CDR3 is CASSTTGIGGYTF. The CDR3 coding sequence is TGTGCCAGTAGTACGACAGGGATCGGTGGCTACACCTTC.

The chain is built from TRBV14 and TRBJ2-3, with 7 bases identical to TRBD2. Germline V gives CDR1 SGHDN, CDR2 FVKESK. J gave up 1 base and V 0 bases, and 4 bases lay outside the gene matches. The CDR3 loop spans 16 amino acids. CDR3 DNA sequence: TGTGCCAGCAGCCAAGATCGGGCGGGGGGCACAGATACGCAGTATTTT. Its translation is CASSQDRAGGTDTQYF.

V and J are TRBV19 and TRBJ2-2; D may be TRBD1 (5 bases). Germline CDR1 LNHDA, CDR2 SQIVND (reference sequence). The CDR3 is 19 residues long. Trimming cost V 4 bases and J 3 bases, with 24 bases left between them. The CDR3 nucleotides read TGTGCCAGTAGTAGTAGGGGCAGGGTGGTAGAGACTTACACCGGGGAGCTGTTTTTT. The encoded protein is CASSSRGRVVETYTGELFF.

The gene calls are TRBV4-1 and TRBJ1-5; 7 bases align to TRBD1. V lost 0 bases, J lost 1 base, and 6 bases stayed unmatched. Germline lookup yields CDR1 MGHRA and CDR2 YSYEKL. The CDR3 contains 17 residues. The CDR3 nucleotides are TGCGCCAGCAGCCAAGATAGGGCAGGGGGAAGCAATCAGCCCCAGCATTTT. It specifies CASSQDRAGGSNQPQHF.

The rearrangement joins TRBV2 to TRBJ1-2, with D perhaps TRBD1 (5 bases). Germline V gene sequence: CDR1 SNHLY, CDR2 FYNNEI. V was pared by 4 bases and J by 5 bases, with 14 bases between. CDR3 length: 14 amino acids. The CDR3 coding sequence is TGTGCCAGCAGTGGGGAGGGGTTGGGATATGGCTACACCTTC. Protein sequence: CASSGEGLGYGYTF.